Described below is a single TCR beta chain sequence and its context. Original data processing: Reference gene primer amplification gave estimated nucleated cell counts. TCRdb keeps only in-frame clones here, not all; method: immunoSEQ multiplex PCR. That table supplies the V and J calls and clone size; D and trimming were determined from the DNA. The data hold about 54,000 clones, with over 80% observed a single time. The sample is drawn from a study of blood T cell repertoires in COVID-19. On the study more broadly: Nucleic acid was either cDNA or gDNA, and it came from T cells, B-cell-depleted T cells, or PBMCs.

This CDR3 region has 15 residues. The germline gives CDR1 SNHLY, CDR2 FYNNEI. Trimming pared 7 bases from V and 5 bases from J, leaving 20 bases between. Sequenced sample: peripheral blood. V is TRBV2 and J is TRBJ2-5; TRBD1 might be the D (6 bases). The sequence derives from a woman aged 60-75 years with active or convalescent COVID-19. CDR3 DNA sequence: TGTGCCAGCACGCAGGGGCAGGGGCTATGGGAGACCCAGTACTTC. This gives the protein CASTQGQGLWETQYF.